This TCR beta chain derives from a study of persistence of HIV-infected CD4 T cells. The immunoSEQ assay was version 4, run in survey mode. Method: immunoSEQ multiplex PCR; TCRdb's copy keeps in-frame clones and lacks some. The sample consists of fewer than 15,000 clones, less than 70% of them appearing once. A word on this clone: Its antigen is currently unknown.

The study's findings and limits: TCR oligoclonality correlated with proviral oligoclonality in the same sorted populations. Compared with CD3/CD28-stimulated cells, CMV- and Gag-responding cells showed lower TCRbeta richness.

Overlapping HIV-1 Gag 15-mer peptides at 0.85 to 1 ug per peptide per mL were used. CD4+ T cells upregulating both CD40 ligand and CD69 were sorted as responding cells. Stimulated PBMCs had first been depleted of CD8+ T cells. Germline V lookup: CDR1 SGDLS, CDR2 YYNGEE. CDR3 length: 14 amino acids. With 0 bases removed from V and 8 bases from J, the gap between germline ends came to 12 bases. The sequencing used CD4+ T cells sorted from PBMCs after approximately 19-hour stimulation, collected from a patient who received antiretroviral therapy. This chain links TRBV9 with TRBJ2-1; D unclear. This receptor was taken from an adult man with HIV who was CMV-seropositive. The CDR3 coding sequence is TGTGCCAGCAGCGTAGGGCCGCGGACGGATGAGCAGTTCTTC. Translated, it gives CASSVGPRTDEQFF.